These 8 T cell receptor beta chains were sequenced from one sample in a study of follicular helper T cells after annual influenza vaccination (dated by TCRdb to about 2017). The method behind the library was the immunoSEQ multiplex PCR assay. TCRdb took over this immuneACCESS table, retaining in-frame rearrangements with V and J assigned. Such tables are incomplete; in checked studies, under half of the missing clones stem from an unresolved V gene, and the remainder is unexplained. The sample records about 10,000 clones, 83% of which are singletons. The biggest ten clones account for roughly 0.39% of the sample. Interpreted using the paper, the time point label stands for: 2015-2016 season, 7 days after influenza vaccination. Sequences were derived from CXCR5- memory CD4+ T cells sorted from blood, sampled 7 days after influenza vaccination. This sample's cell subset or site label indicates: CXCR5- memory CD4 T cells. These TCRs come from an adult who received the influenza vaccine.

The gene calls are TRBV19 and TRBJ2-3; D gene ambiguous. The CDR3 is 11 amino acids. The V gene's germline CDR1 is LNHDA and CDR2 SQIVND (reference sequence). V dropped 8 bases and J dropped 4 bases, with 7 bases sitting between them. The CDR3 region is CASSTADTQYF. CDR3 nucleotide sequence: TGTGCCAGTTCCACGGCAGATACGCAGTATTTT.

The chain couples TRBV30 to TRBJ1-6; perhaps TRBD1 as D (6 bases). There are 17 residues in the CDR3. V gave up 1 base and J gave up 3 bases, with 16 bases separating them. Germline assignment: CDR1 GTSNPN and CDR2 SVGIG (reference sequence). CDR3 bases: TGTGCCTGGAGTGGGTCCCGGACAGCAAACTATAATTCACCCCTCCACTTT. Its protein is CAWSGSRTANYNSPLHF.

CDR3 region: CATRPTTPTDTQYF. CDR3 DNA sequence: TGTGCCACTCGCCCGACTACACCCACAGATACGCAGTATTTT. V and J are TRBV2 and TRBJ2-3; D is perhaps TRBD2 (5 bases). Germline V CDR1 and CDR2: SNHLY, FYNNEI. This CDR3 contains 14 residues. V was pared by 10 bases and J by 2 bases, with 16 bases between.

This rearrangement joins TRBV18 to TRBJ1-1; D is possibly TRBD1 (6 bases). This CDR3 comprises 17 residues. CDR1 is KGHSH and CDR2 is LQKENI in the germline V gene. The V gene lost 0 bases and the J gene lost 6 bases, with 20 bases spanning the gap. The CDR3 DNA reads as TGTGCCAGCTCACCACCCGGGGCCCTTCAGGGGAAGTCTGAAGCTTTCTTT. It specifies CASSPPGALQGKSEAFF.

J is TRBJ1-6 and V is TRBV7-6; D call uncertain. Germline CDR1 and CDR2: SGHVS and FNYEAQ. The germline V and J ends were trimmed by 5 bases and 11 bases, with 19 bases remaining between them. This CDR3 is built from 15 residues. CDR3 coding DNA: TGTGCCAGCAGCCACGGGCCCCTCGCGGGGACACCCCTCCACTTT. Its translation is CASSHGPLAGTPLHF.

V gene TRBV28 combines with J gene TRBJ1-6; 8 bases line up with TRBD1. V lost 5 bases, J lost 10 bases, and 25 bases stayed unmatched. Germline V gene sequence: CDR1 MDHEN, CDR2 SYDVKM. The CDR3 has 20 amino acids. CDR3 amino acids: CASSRQGRVVSGSPKSPLHF. The DNA of the CDR3 is TGTGCCAGCAGTCGACAGGGGAGGGTTGTCTCTGGGTCACCGAAATCACCCCTCCACTTT. The full variable domain, its missing parts supplied by reference TRBV28 and TRBJ1-6, is DVKVTQSSRYLVKRTGEKVFLECVQDMDHENMFWYRQDPGLGLRLIYFSYDVKMKEKGDIPEGYSVSREKKERFSLILESASTNQTSMYLCASSRQGRVVSGSPKSPLHFGNGTRLTVT.

This clone was counted only a few times. The V and J genes are TRBV10-3 and TRBJ2-1; D remains unclear. The CDR3 has 13 residues. The V gene lost 4 bases and the J gene lost 3 bases, with 7 bases spanning the gap. The germline V gene has CDR1 ENHRY and CDR2 SYGVKD. Here the CDR3 DNA reads TGTGCCATCAGTGGCGGAGTCTACAATGAGCAGTTCTTC. Translating gives CAISGGVYNEQFF.

The chain joins TRBV27 to TRBJ1-5, with D hard to call. With 6 bases removed from V and 5 bases from J, the gap between germline ends came to 11 bases. The CDR3 contains 13 residues. Germline V gives CDR1 MNHEY, CDR2 SMNVEV (reference sequence). The CDR3 spells CASRSRGDQPQHF. Written as DNA, the CDR3 is TGTGCCAGCAGGTCCCGGGGAGATCAGCCCCAGCATTTT.